This T cell receptor (beta chain) was obtained from a study of neoadjuvant anti-PD-1 for oral cavity cancer. Overall study: Around day 43, patients without progression received a fourth nivolumab dose before surgery.

As for this clone: The sample has other DNA sequences that encode this CDR3 too.

As for time point: after neoadjuvant nivolumab, at surgical resection. Libraries were prepared by immunoSEQ multiplex PCR; TCRdb keeps only in-frame clonotypes and omits some of them. The table has 55,000 to 80,000 clones, roughly 90% seen once; the top ten hold less than 3%. Sequencing was performed on PBMCs, taken after nivolumab (anti-PD-1) treatment. The receptor comes from a person between 35 and 79 years old with oral cavity squamous cell carcinoma.

The CDR3 sequence: CASSHPTDRGNQPQHF. Written as DNA, the CDR3 is TGCGCCAGCAGCCACCCCACAGATCGGGGGAACCAGCCCCAGCATTTT. This chain connects TRBV4-1 to TRBJ1-5; the D gene is possibly TRBD1 (5 bases). The germline V and J ends were trimmed by 3 bases and 7 bases, with 19 bases remaining between them. This CDR3 is 16 amino acids long. Germline CDR1 is MGHRA and CDR2 is YSYEKL.